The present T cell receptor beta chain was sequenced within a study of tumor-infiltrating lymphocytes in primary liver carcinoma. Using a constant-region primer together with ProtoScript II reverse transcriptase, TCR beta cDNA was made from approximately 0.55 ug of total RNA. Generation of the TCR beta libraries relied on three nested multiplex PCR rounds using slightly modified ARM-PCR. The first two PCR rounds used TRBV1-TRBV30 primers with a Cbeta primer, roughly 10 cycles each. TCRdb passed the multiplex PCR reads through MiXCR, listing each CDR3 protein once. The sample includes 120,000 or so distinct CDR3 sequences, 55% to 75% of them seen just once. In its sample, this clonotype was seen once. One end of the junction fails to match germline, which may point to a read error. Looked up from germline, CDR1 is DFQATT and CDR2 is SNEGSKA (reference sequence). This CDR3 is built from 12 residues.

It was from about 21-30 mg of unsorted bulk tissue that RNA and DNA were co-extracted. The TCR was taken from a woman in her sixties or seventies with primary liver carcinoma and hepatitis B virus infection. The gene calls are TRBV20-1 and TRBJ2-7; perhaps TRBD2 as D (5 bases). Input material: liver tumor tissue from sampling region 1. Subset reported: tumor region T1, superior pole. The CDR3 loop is CSTRDPESEQYF. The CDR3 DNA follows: TGCAGTACTAGAGATCCAGAATCCGAGCAGTACTTC.